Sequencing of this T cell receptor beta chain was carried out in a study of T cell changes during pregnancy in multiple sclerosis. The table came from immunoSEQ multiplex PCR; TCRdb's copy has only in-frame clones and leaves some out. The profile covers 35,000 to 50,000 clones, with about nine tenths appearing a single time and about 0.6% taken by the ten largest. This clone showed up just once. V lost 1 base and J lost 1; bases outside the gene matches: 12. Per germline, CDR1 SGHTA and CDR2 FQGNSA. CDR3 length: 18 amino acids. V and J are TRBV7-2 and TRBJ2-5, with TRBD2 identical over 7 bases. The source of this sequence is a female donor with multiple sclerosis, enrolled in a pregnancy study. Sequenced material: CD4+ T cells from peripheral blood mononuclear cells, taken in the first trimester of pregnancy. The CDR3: CASSLVMPSGGSQETQYF. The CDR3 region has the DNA TGTGCCAGCAGCTTAGTGATGCCCTCCGGCGGGAGCCAAGAGACCCAGTACTTC.